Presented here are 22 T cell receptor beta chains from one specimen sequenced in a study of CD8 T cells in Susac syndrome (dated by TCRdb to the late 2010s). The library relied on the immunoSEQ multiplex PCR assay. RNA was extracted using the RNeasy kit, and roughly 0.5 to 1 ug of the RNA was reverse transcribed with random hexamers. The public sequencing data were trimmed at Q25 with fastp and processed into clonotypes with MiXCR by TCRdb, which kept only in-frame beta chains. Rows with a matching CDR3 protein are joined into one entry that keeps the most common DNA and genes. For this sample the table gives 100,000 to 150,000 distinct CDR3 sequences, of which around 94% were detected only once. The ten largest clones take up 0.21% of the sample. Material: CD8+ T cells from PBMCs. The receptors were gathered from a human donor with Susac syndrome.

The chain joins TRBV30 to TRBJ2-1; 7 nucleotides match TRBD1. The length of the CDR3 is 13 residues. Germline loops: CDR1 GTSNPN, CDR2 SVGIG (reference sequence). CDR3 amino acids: CGGQVFSYNEQFF. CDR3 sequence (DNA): TGTGGAGGACAGGTTTTTTCCTACAATGAGCAGTTCTTC.

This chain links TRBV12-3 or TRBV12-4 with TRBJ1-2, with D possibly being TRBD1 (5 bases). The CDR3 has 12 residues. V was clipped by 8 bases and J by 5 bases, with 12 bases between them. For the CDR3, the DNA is TGTGCCAGCCGGGGGGAAGGGTATGGCTACACCTTC. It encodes CASRGEGYGYTF.

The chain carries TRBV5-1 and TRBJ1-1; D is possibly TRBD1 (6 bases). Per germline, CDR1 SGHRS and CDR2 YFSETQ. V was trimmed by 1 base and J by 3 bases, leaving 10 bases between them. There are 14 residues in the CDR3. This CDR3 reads CASSLRGGDTEAFF. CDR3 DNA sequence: TGCGCCAGCAGCTTGAGGGGGGGGGACACTGAAGCTTTCTTT.

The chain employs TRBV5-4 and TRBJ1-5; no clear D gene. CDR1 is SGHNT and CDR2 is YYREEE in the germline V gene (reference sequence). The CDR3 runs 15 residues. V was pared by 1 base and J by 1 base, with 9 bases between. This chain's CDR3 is CASSLSKGSNQPQHF. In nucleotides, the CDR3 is TGTGCCAGCAGCTTGTCCAAAGGAAGCAATCAGCCCCAGCATTTT.

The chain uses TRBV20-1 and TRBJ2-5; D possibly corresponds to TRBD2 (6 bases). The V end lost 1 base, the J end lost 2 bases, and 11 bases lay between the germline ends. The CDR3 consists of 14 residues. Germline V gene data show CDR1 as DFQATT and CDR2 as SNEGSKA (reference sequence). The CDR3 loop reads CSARAGDEQETQYF. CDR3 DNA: TGCAGTGCTAGAGCGGGGGACGAACAAGAGACCCAGTACTTC.

CDR3 DNA: TGTGCCAGCTCACCGACAGTTAGCAATCAGCCCCAGCATTTT. Translated, it gives CASSPTVSNQPQHF. This rearrangement joins TRBV18 to TRBJ1-5; perhaps TRBD1 as D (5 bases). V was pared by 3 bases and J by 0 bases, with 6 bases between. CDR1 is KGHSH, CDR2 LQKENI, per germline. CDR3 length equals 14 residues.

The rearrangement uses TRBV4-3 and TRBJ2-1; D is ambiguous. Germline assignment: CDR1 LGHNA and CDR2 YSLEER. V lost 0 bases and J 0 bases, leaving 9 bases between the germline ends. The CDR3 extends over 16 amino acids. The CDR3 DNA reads TGCGCCAGCAGCCAAGATAGTTTCTCCTCCTACAATGAGCAGTTCTTC. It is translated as CASSQDSFSSYNEQFF.

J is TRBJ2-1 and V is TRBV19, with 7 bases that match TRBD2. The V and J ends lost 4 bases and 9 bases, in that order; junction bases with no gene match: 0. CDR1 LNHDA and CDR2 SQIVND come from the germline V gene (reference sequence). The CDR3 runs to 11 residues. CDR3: CASSTGGEQFF. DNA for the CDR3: TGTGCCAGTAGTACGGGGGGTGAGCAGTTCTTC. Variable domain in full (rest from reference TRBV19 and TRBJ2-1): DGGITQSPKYLFRKEGQNVTLSCEQNLNHDAMYWYRQDPGQGLRLIYYSQIVNDFQKGDIAEGYSVSREKKESFPLTVTSAQKNPTAFYLCASSTGGEQFFGPGTRLTVL.

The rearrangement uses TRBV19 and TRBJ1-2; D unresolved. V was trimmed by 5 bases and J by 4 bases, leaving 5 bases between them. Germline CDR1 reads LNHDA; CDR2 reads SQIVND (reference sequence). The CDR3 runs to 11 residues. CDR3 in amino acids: CASSPGYGYTF. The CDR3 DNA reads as TGTGCCAGTAGTCCCGGCTATGGCTACACCTTC.

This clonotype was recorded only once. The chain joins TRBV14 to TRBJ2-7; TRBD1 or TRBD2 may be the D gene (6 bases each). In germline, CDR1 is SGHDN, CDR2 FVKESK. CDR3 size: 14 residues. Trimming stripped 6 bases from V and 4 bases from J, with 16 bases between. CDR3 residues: CASRVSGGLYEQYF. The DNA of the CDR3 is TGTGCCAGCAGGGTCTCCGGGGGCCTGTACGAGCAGTACTTC.

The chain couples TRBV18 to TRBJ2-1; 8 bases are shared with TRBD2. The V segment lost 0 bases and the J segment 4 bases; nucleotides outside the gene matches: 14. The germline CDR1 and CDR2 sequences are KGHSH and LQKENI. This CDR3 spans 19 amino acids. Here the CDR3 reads CASSPPTMGKRGPYNEQFF. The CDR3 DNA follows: TGTGCCAGCTCACCACCGACCATGGGTAAGCGGGGGCCGTACAATGAGCAGTTCTTC.

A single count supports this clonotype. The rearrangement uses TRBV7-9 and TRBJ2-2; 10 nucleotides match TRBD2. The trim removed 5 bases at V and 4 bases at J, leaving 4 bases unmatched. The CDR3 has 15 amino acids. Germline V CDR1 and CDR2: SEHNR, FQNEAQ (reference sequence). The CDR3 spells CASSPWTSGTGELFF. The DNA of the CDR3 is TGTGCCAGCAGCCCCTGGACTAGCGGCACCGGGGAGCTGTTTTTT. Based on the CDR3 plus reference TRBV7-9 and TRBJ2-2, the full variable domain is DTGVSQNPRHKITKRGQNVTFRCDPISEHNRLYWYRQTLGQGPEFLTYFQNEAQLEKSRLLSDRFSAERPKGSFSTLEIQRTEQGDSAMYLCASSPWTSGTGELFFGEGSRLTVL.

DNA for the CDR3: TGTGCCAGCGACCTGGGACGGGTGGTGGAGACCCAGTACTTC. Translation: CASDLGRVVETQYF. The V and J genes are TRBV5-6 and TRBJ2-5; D may be TRBD1 or TRBD2 (5 bases each). The CDR3 totals 14 residues. Germline V gene data show CDR1 as SGHDT and CDR2 as YYEEEE. The V end was cut by 7 bases, the J end by 5 bases, with 18 bases between.

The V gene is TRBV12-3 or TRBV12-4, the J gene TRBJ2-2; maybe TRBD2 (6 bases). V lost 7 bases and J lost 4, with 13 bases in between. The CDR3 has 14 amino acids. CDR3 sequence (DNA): TGTGCCAGCACCCTCGGAGGGTTCACCGGGGAGCTGTTTTTT. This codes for CASTLGGFTGELFF.

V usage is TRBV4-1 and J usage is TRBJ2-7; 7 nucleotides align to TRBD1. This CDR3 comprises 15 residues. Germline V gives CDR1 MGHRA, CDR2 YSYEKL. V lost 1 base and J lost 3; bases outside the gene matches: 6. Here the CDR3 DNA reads TGCGCCAGCAGCCAAGGGACAGGCGATATCTACGAGCAGTACTTC. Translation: CASSQGTGDIYEQYF.

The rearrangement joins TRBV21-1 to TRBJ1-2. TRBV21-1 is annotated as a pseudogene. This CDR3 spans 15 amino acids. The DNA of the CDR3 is TGTGCCAGCAGCAAATATAAGCCAGCGGCCTATGGCTACACCTTC. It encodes CASSKYKPAAYGYTF.

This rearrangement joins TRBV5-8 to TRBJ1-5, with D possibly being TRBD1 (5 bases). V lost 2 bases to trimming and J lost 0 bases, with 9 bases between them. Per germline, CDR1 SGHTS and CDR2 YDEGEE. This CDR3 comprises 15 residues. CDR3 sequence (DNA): TGTGCCAGCAGCTTTCAGGGATTTAGCAATCAGCCCCAGCATTTT. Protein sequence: CASSFQGFSNQPQHF.

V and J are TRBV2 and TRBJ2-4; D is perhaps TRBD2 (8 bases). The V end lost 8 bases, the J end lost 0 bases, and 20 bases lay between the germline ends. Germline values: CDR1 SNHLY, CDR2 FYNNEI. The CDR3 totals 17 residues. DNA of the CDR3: TGTGCCAGCTTGCGGGGGGCACAGGGGAGAGCCAAAAACATTCAGTACTTC. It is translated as CASLRGAQGRAKNIQYF.

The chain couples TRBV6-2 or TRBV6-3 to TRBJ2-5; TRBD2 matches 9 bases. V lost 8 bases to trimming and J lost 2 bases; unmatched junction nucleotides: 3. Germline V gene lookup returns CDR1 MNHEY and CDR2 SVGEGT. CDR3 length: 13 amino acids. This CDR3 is CASGTSRQETQYF. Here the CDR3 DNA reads TGTGCCAGCGGGACTAGCAGACAAGAGACCCAGTACTTC.

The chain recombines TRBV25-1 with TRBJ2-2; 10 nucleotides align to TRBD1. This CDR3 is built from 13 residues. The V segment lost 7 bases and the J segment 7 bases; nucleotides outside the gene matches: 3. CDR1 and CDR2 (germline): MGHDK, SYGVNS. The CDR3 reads CASKGQGYGELFF. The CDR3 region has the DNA TGTGCCAGCAAGGGACAGGGGTACGGGGAGCTGTTTTTT.

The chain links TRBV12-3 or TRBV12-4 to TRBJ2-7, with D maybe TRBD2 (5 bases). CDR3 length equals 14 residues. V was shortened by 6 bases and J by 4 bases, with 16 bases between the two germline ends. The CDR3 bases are TGTGCCAGCAGAATGGCGGGCGTTCCGTACGAGCAGTACTTC. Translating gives CASRMAGVPYEQYF.

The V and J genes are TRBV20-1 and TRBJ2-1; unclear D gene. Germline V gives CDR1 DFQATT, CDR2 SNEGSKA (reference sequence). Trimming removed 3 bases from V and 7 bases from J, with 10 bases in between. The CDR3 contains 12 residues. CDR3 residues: CSARVSDNEQFF. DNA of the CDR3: TGCAGTGCTAGGGTCTCGGATAATGAGCAGTTCTTC.